Presented here are 31 T cell receptor beta chains from one specimen sequenced in a study of T cells in pancreatic ductal adenocarcinoma (dated by TCRdb to the late 2010s). Pancreatic ductal adenocarcinoma patients who had undergone surgery without neoadjuvant therapy were selected. Libraries were made using the immunoSEQ multiplex PCR assay. This immuneACCESS table, as held by TCRdb, lists in-frame sequences with V and J called but not all clones. Of the missing ones, under half trace to an unresolved V gene in checked studies; the others have no known cause. The sample table shows over 100,000 clones, and nearly 95% are seen once. The ten largest account for 3.1% of the sample. Source material: PBMCs. Receptors were obtained from a human donor with pancreatic ductal adenocarcinoma.

The chain carries TRBV18 and TRBJ1-2; D possibly corresponds to TRBD1 (5 bases). This CDR3 is 14 amino acids long. Germline V gene lookup returns CDR1 KGHSH and CDR2 LQKENI. Trimming cost V 3 bases and J 4 bases, with 12 bases left between them. The CDR3 is CASSPPDSPYGYTF. The CDR3 DNA follows: TGTGCCAGCTCACCGCCCGACAGTCCCTATGGCTACACCTTC. Based on the CDR3 plus reference TRBV18 and TRBJ1-2, the full variable domain is NAGVMQNPRHLVRRRGQEARLRCSPMKGHSHVYWYRQLPEEGLKFMVYLQKENIIDESGMPKERFSAEFPKEGPSILRIQQVVRGDSAAYFCASSPPDSPYGYTFGSGTRLTVV.

The rearrangement joins TRBV6-1 to TRBJ2-7; 8 bases align to TRBD2. The V segment lost 6 bases and the J segment 1 base; nucleotides outside the gene matches: 2. In germline, CDR1 is MNHNS, CDR2 SASEGT. The CDR3 is 13 residues long. The CDR3 region has the DNA TGTGCCAGCAGACTAGCGGTGTCCTACGAGCAGTACTTC. Protein sequence: CASRLAVSYEQYF.

This chain uses TRBV27 with TRBJ2-6, with D possibly TRBD1 on 6 matching bases. This CDR3 is built from 16 residues. Trimming pared 3 bases from V and 2 bases from J, leaving 11 bases between. From germline, CDR1 is MNHEY and CDR2 SMNVEV (reference sequence). The CDR3 coding sequence is TGTGCCAGCAGTTTGCAGGGGCTAGCTGGGGCCAACGTCCTGACTTTC. Translating it yields CASSLQGLAGANVLTF.

The chain joins TRBV7-2 to TRBJ2-5; D possibly corresponds to TRBD2 (6 bases). CDR1 is SGHTA and CDR2 is FQGNSA in the germline V gene. Trimming pared 3 bases from V and 7 bases from J, leaving 24 bases between. The CDR3 length is 17 residues. CDR3 nucleotide sequence: TGTGCCAGCAGCTTCCTCCCACCGGGACTTCAGCCATGGACCCAGTACTTC. Protein sequence: CASSFLPPGLQPWTQYF.

This chain links TRBV28 with TRBJ1-4; D gene uncertain. This CDR3 is built from 12 residues. Germline assignment: CDR1 MDHEN and CDR2 SYDVKM. Trimming shortened V by 10 bases and J by 10 bases, and 16 bases separated the two germline ends. CDR3 loop: CATLWASGKLFF. For the CDR3, the DNA is TGTGCCACCCTCTGGGCAAGCGGAAAACTGTTTTTT.

The chain couples TRBV9 to TRBJ2-3, with D possibly matching TRBD2 (5 bases). Germline V gene lookup returns CDR1 SGDLS and CDR2 YYNGEE. Trimming cost V 2 bases and J 2 bases, with 9 bases left between them. CDR3 length: 14 residues. CDR3 in amino acids: CASSVTTYTDTQYF. In DNA form, the CDR3 reads TGTGCCAGCAGCGTGACTACCTACACAGATACGCAGTATTTT.

The CDR3 DNA reads as TGTGCCAGCAGTATCCCTCAGGGGATTGGCTACACCTTC. Translated: CASSIPQGIGYTF. The genes are TRBV28 and TRBJ1-2, with a weak D call TRBD1 (6 bases). The V and J ends lost 5 bases and 7 bases respectively, with 14 bases between them. The CDR3 totals 13 residues. CDR1 MDHEN and CDR2 SYDVKM come from the germline V gene.

This clone was found once. The chain is built from TRBV15 and TRBJ1-5; no reliable D call. The germline V and J ends were trimmed by 0 bases and 3 bases, with 6 bases remaining between them. The CDR3 has 14 amino acids. Germline V gene lookup returns CDR1 LNHNV and CDR2 YYDKDF (reference sequence). The chain's CDR3 is CATSRDLINQPQHF. The CDR3 DNA reads TGTGCCACCAGCAGAGATCTAATCAATCAGCCCCAGCATTTT.

The chain employs TRBV4-2 and TRBJ2-1; TRBD2 aligns across 9 bases. The CDR3 sequence is 19 residues long. After removal of 1 base from V and 6 bases from J, the junction contained 16 bases not matched to a gene. Germline V gives CDR1 LGHNA, CDR2 YNFKEQ. The CDR3 reads CASSQGFLGGRAVGNEQFF. The DNA of the CDR3 is TGTGCCAGCAGCCAAGGCTTTTTGGGCGGGAGGGCCGTGGGCAATGAGCAGTTCTTC.

The chain joins TRBV29-1 to TRBJ2-3; TRBD2 aligns across 8 bases. The CDR3 consists of 15 residues. Germline CDR1 reads SQVTM; CDR2 reads ANQGSEA. V shed 6 bases, J shed 1 base, and the junction held 9 bases outside the gene matches. CDR3 coding DNA: TGCAGCGTCGAGGAGCGGGAGAGGGGCACAGATACGCAGTATTTT. Protein product: CSVEERERGTDTQYF.

This clone was picked up a small number of times. V usage is TRBV6-5 and J usage is TRBJ1-1; D remains unclear. Germline V CDR1 and CDR2: MNHEY, SVGAGI. The V end was cut by 4 bases, the J end by 1 base, with 7 bases between. This CDR3 is built from 13 residues. DNA of the CDR3: TGTGCCAGCAGTTCCCCAGGGAACACTGAAGCTTTCTTT. Its protein is CASSSPGNTEAFF.

This sequence joins TRBV6-6 and TRBJ2-2, with 9 bases aligning to TRBD1. Germline assignment: CDR1 MNHNY and CDR2 SVGAGI (reference sequence). Trimming at V came to 4 bases and at J to 5 bases, leaving 5 bases not matched to a gene. The CDR3 length is 15 residues. The CDR3 nucleotides are TGTGCCAGCAGTTCCGGGACAGGGAGGACCGGGGAGCTGTTTTTT. It codes for CASSSGTGRTGELFF.

With respect to this clone: The junction and the germline gene differ at one end; a read error may be behind it. The rearrangement links TRBV18 to TRBJ2-7; D is perhaps TRBD2 (5 bases). Germline-derived CDR1 and CDR2 are KGHSH and LQKENI. This CDR3 has 14 residues. The CDR3 reads CASSPPGLYYEQYF. CDR3 in DNA: TGTGCCAGCTCCCCACCAGGACTTTACTACGAGCAGTACTTC. The variable domain in full, completed from reference TRBV18 and TRBJ2-7, reads NAGVMQNPRHLVRRRGQEARLRCSPMKGHSHVYWYRQLPEEGLKFMVYLQKENIIDESGMPKERFSAEFPKEGPSILRIQQVVRGDSAAYFCASSPPGLYYEQYFGPGTRLTVT.

V and J are TRBV7-3 and TRBJ1-1, with D hard to call. This CDR3 is built from 14 residues. Trimming pared 5 bases from V and 1 base from J, leaving 11 bases between. Germline CDR1 and CDR2: SGHTA and FQGTGA. The CDR3, as DNA: TGTGCCAGCAGCCCAGGACTGGCGAACACTGAAGCTTTCTTT. Its translation is CASSPGLANTEAFF.

This clone appeared once. The genes are TRBV6-6 and TRBJ1-1; D unresolved. The CDR3 covers 13 residues. Trimming took off 9 bases at V and 7 bases at J, with 18 bases between the two ends. Germline loops: CDR1 MNHNY, CDR2 SVGAGI (reference sequence). Here the CDR3 DNA reads TGTGCCAGTCGGACTGACTATCCCTTTGAAGCTTTCTTT. Translating it yields CASRTDYPFEAFF.

This clone showed up just once. This sequence joins TRBV18 and TRBJ2-1; 7 bases line up with TRBD2. The CDR3 is 15 amino acids. Trimming cost V 0 bases and J 4 bases; bases outside gene matches: 3. Germline assignment: CDR1 KGHSH and CDR2 LQKENI. In nucleotides, the CDR3 is TGTGCCAGCTCACCACCGGGGCGGGGGTACAATGAGCAGTTCTTC. This sequence encodes CASSPPGRGYNEQFF.

The rearrangement uses TRBV9 and TRBJ2-3; D ambiguous. CDR1 and CDR2 (germline): SGDLS, YYNGEE. This CDR3 spans 15 amino acids. Trimming removed 4 bases at V and 0 bases at J, with 12 bases between. CDR3 loop: CASSNSPQSTDTQYF. CDR3 DNA sequence: TGTGCCAGCAGCAATAGCCCCCAGAGCACAGATACGCAGTATTTT.

The chain joins TRBV6-1 to TRBJ1-5, with 8 bases matching TRBD1. Per the germline V gene, CDR1 is MNHNS and CDR2 is SASEGT. There are 14 residues in the CDR3. Trimming removed 10 bases from V and 6 bases from J; junction bases left unmatched: 11. CDR3: CATYPQGARQPQHF. The CDR3 coding sequence is TGTGCCACCTACCCTCAGGGGGCCCGTCAGCCCCAGCATTTT.

This rearrangement joins TRBV18 to TRBJ2-7, with D hard to call. CDR1 and CDR2 from the germline V gene are KGHSH and LQKENI. Between the trimmed V and J ends, which lost 4 bases and 6 bases, there was a span of 19 bases. CDR3 length: 15 residues. The CDR3 reads CASSLPTGSLGEQYF. As DNA, the CDR3 is TGTGCCAGCTCACTTCCCACGGGTAGCCTTGGCGAGCAGTACTTC.

V and J are TRBV7-6 and TRBJ2-3; the match to TRBD1 covers 7 bases. J gave up 2 bases and V 3 bases, and 5 bases lay outside the gene matches. This CDR3 comprises 15 residues. Germline V gene lookup returns CDR1 SGHVS and CDR2 FNYEAQ. The CDR3 sequence: CASSLMGQLTDTQYF. The CDR3 DNA is TGTGCCAGCAGCTTGATGGGACAGCTCACAGATACGCAGTATTTT.

V gene TRBV19 combines with J gene TRBJ2-3; perhaps TRBD2 as D (6 bases). V was pared by 5 bases and J by 2 bases, with 20 bases between. Germline values: CDR1 LNHDA, CDR2 SQIVND (reference sequence). The CDR3 has 17 amino acids. CDR3 bases: TGTGCCAGTAGTCCAGCGCAGCGGGCCCGACCCACAGATACGCAGTATTTT. It yields the protein CASSPAQRARPTDTQYF.

On this clone itself: The sample has other DNA sequences that encode this CDR3 too. J is TRBJ2-7 and V is TRBV6-1, with TRBD1 matching 9 bases. Looked up from germline, CDR1 is MNHNS and CDR2 is SASEGT. This CDR3 region has 13 residues. V was pared by 7 bases and J by 4 bases, with 5 bases of the junction left unmatched. The chain's CDR3 is CASTGTGLYEQYF. DNA for the CDR3: TGTGCCAGCACCGGGACAGGGTTATACGAGCAGTACTTC.

The chain is built from TRBV5-1 and TRBJ2-1; 10 nucleotides match TRBD2. Germline trimming cut 4 bases from V and 3 bases from J; bases unmatched to any gene: 4. Germline V gene data show CDR1 as SGHRS and CDR2 as YFSETQ. The CDR3 runs 15 residues. CDR3 DNA sequence: TGCGCCAGCAGCGGTGAGCGGGAGGGCTACAATGAGCAGTTCTTC. This translates into CASSGEREGYNEQFF.

The rearrangement joins TRBV10-3 to TRBJ2-7, with D possibly TRBD1 on 6 matching bases. The CDR3 extends over 11 amino acids. CDR1 is ENHRY, CDR2 SYGVKD, per germline. V lost 7 bases to trimming and J lost 6 bases, with 10 bases between them. The CDR3 DNA is TGTGCCATCAAGGGGGACGGCGAGCAGTACTTC. This sequence encodes CAIKGDGEQYF.

J is TRBJ2-7 and V is TRBV7-8; possible D gene TRBD2, 6 bases. CDR3 length: 17 amino acids. Germline assignment: CDR1 SGHVS and CDR2 FQNEAQ. Trimming took 0 bases from V and 0 from J, leaving 15 bases between them. The CDR3 coding sequence is TGTGCCAGCAGCTTAGCTGTGCGGGGCCCGAGCTCCTACGAGCAGTACTTC. It encodes CASSLAVRGPSSYEQYF. The entire variable domain, with the rest obtained from reference TRBV7-8 and TRBJ2-7, is as follows: GAGVSQSPRYKVAKRGQDVALRCDPISGHVSLFWYQQALGQGPEFLTYFQNEAQLDKSGLPSDRFFAERPEGSVSTLKIQRTQQEDSAVYLCASSLAVRGPSSYEQYFGPGTRLTVT.

This rearrangement joins TRBV6-5 to TRBJ2-6, with no clear D. This CDR3 is built from 15 residues. Trimming left V 6 bases short and J 4 bases short, with 13 bases between. Germline CDR1 MNHEY, CDR2 SVGAGI. CDR3 nucleotide sequence: TGTGCCAGCAGCTCGAGAGGTCCCGGGGCCAACGTCCTGACTTTC. Amino acids: CASSSRGPGANVLTF.

The genes are TRBV11-1 and TRBJ1-1; D remains unclear. CDR1 is SGHAT, CDR2 FQDESV, per germline (reference sequence). The CDR3 runs to 13 residues. The V gene lost 1 base and the J gene lost 1 base, with 4 bases spanning the gap. DNA of the CDR3: TGTGCCAGCAGCTTAGACGGGAACACTGAAGCTTTCTTT. Translating it yields CASSLDGNTEAFF.

V is TRBV4-1 and J is TRBJ2-7; D is perhaps TRBD1 (5 bases). CDR1 is MGHRA, CDR2 YSYEKL, per germline. CDR3 length equals 15 residues. V was trimmed by 4 bases and J by 4 bases, leaving 17 bases between them. The CDR3 DNA reads as TGCGCCAGCAGCCTCCCGGAAAGGGGAAGGTACGAGCAGTACTTC. It specifies CASSLPERGRYEQYF.

The J gene is TRBJ1-4, the V gene TRBV11-2; no clear D gene. Trimming removed 1 base at V and 12 bases at J, with 12 bases between. The CDR3 is made up of 13 amino acids. Germline CDR1 reads SGHAT; CDR2 reads FQNNGV. The CDR3 DNA follows: TGTGCCAGCAGCTTAGGGTCGCTCGGGGAACTGTTTTTT. Residues: CASSLGSLGELFF.

The chain combines TRBV9 with TRBJ2-5; 9 nucleotides match TRBD2. The CDR3 length is 19 residues. Germline-derived CDR1 and CDR2 are SGDLS and YYNGEE. With 0 bases clipped from V and 5 bases from J, the junction kept 17 bases outside the gene matches. The CDR3 bases are TGTGCCAGCAGCGTAGGGGTTGCTGGGGCGGGAGGGCCGCGGGAGACCCAGTACTTC. This sequence encodes CASSVGVAGAGGPRETQYF.

The chain combines TRBV19 with TRBJ1-2, with a possible D match to TRBD1 (5 bases). The CDR3 spans 11 residues. Germline-derived CDR1 and CDR2 are LNHDA and SQIVND (reference sequence). Deletions cut 5 bases from V and 8 bases from J, with 9 bases between. Here the CDR3 DNA reads TGTGCCAGTAGTGACACAGGAGGCTACACCTTC. As protein: CASSDTGGYTF.